This T cell receptor beta chain was captured by sequencing in a study of shared clonotypes between healthy human individuals. Study-level points and caveats: Represented diversity (both genetic and exposure-history) was limited by the small number of donors.

This CDR3 has 14 amino acids. From germline, CDR1 is LGHNA and CDR2 YSLEER. V gave up 0 bases and J gave up 2 bases, with 6 bases separating them. With respect to this clone: Its antigen is still unknown. The sample has other DNA sequences that encode this CDR3 too.

A deep-level run was used for the assay. Assay used: immunoSEQ multiplex PCR; TCRdb lists only in-frame clones, some missing. The table lists 1,400,000 or so clones, approximately 98.5% of them singletons, with 0.3% to 0.45% in the top ten. The sample taken for sequencing was naive CD4+ T cells sorted from blood. Subset noted: CD45RA+ positively selected. This sequence was found in a man aged 30 to 39 in good health. V and J are TRBV4-3 and TRBJ2-3; D uncertain. The CDR3 DNA sequence: TGCGCCAGCAGCCAAGATCCCAACACAGATACGCAGTATTTT. This codes for CASSQDPNTDTQYF.